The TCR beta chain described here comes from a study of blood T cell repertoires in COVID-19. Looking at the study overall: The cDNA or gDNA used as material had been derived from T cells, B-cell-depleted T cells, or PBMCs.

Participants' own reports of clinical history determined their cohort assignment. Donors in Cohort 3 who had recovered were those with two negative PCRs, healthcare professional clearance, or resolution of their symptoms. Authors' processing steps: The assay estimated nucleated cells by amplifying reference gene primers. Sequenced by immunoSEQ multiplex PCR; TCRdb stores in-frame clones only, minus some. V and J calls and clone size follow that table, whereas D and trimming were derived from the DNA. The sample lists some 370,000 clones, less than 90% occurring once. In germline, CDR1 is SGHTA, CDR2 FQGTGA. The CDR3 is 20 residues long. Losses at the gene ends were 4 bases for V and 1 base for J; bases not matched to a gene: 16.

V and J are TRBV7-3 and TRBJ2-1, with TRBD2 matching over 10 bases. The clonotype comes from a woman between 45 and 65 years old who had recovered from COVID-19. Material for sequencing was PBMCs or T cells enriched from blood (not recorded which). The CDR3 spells CASSSWEERGGRVSYNEQFF. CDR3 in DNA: TGTGCCAGCAGCTCATGGGAGGAGCGGGGGGGCCGTGTGTCCTACAATGAGCAGTTCTTC.